The present TCR beta chain was sequenced within a study of shared clonotypes between healthy human individuals. Overall study results and limits: Naive subsets generally exceeded memory subsets in estimated richness. Against clonotypes common to all four donors, non-shared ones had lower generation probabilities.

The data were produced by immunoSEQ multiplex PCR, yet TCRdb's version contains in-frame clones alone and is incomplete. The data show 1.4 million or so clones, approximately 98.5% seen once. Trimming took off 2 bases at V and 3 bases at J, with 11 bases between the two ends. The CDR3 runs 13 residues. The germline V gene has CDR1 GTSNPN and CDR2 SVGIG (reference sequence). Remarks on this clone: Its specificity is not known.

The sequenced sample consisted of naive CD4+ T cells sorted from blood. Subset defined: CD45RA+ positively selected. The rearrangement uses TRBV30 and TRBJ2-7, with a possible D match to TRBD1 (6 bases). The sequence came from a man aged 25-45 years in good health. CDR3 in amino acids: CAWSSGRGYEQYF. The CDR3 region has the DNA TGTGCCTGGAGTAGCGGCAGGGGCTACGAGCAGTACTTC. Supplemented by reference TRBV30 and TRBJ2-7, the full variable domain reads SQTIHQWPATLVQPVGSPLSLECTVEGTSNPNLYWYRQAAGRGLQLLFYSVGIGQISSEVPQNLSASRPQDRQFILSSKKLLLSDSGFYLCAWSSGRGYEQYFGPGTRLTVT.